The next 10 T cell receptor beta chains were all read from a single sample in a study of regulatory T cells in long-lasting Graves disease. With iRepertoire HTBI primers and Arm-PCR of CDR3 regions, TCR beta libraries were built. MiXCR, applied by TCRdb to the multiplex PCR reads, yields one record per CDR3 protein. The sample shows approximately 300,000 distinct CDR3 sequences, roughly 18% of them seen only once. The time point is: newly diagnosed GD, antithyroid drugs for less than 3 months. From RNA extracted from PBMCs, the TCR library was made. Specimen: peripheral blood mononuclear cells (PBMCs), collected at new diagnosis, from a patient treated with antithyroid drugs. All receptors come from a female donor with Graves disease.

This clonotype was counted many times. The chain has TRBV3-1 and TRBJ2-1, with D perhaps matching TRBD2 (5 bases). V lost 3 bases to trimming and J lost 0 bases, with 9 bases between them. The CDR3 loop spans 15 amino acids. The germline CDR1 and CDR2 sequences are LGHDT and YNNKEL (reference sequence). The DNA for the CDR3 is TGTGCCAGCAGCCAGAGCGACTACTCCTACAATGAGCAGTTCTTC. Protein product: CASSQSDYSYNEQFF.

This clonotype occurred many times. V is TRBV5-6 and J is TRBJ1-2; D not resolved. Trimming left V 4 bases short and J 4 bases short, with 11 bases between. CDR1 SGHDT and CDR2 YYEEEE come from the germline V gene. This CDR3 comprises 13 residues. The CDR3 is CASSINSIYGYTF. The CDR3 nucleotides read TGTGCCAGCAGCATCAACAGTATCTATGGCTACACCTTC.

Remarks on this clonotype: With only one base between it and a far larger clone, this is likely a read error. The V call is TRBV12-3 or TRBV12-4, the J call TRBJ2-3; D ambiguous. The last part of the DNA fits TRBJ1-5 better; the J call may be wrong. This CDR3 spans 14 amino acids. The CDR3 protein is CASSPTSGTDTQHF. The CDR3 nucleotides read TGTGCCAGCAGCCCCACTAGCGGCACAGATACGCAGCATTTT.

This clonotype showed up many times. The rearrangement joins TRBV27 to TRBJ1-2, with D maybe TRBD1 (5 bases). Deletions cut 2 bases from V and 0 bases from J, with 10 bases between. This CDR3 region has 15 residues. Germline lookup yields CDR1 MNHEY and CDR2 SMNVEV (reference sequence). The CDR3 coding sequence is TGTGCCAGCAGTTTACAGGGCAGAACTAACTATGGCTACACCTTC. Its protein is CASSLQGRTNYGYTF.

The chain carries TRBV20-1 and TRBJ2-7; D gene uncertain. The germline CDR1 and CDR2 sequences are DFQATT and SNEGSKA (reference sequence). The CDR3 spans 13 residues. The ends were cut back, 3 bases at V and 13 bases at J, with 22 bases in the middle. The CDR3 sequence: CSASCPFGNPPYF. The CDR3 DNA follows: TGCAGTGCTAGTTGCCCTTTTGGCAACCCACCCTACTTC.

This clonotype was seen a handful of times. This chain links TRBV5-5 with TRBJ2-1, with D perhaps TRBD1 (6 bases). This CDR3 comprises 14 residues. Trimming stripped 0 bases from V and 9 bases from J, with 13 bases between. The germline V gene has CDR1 SGHKS and CDR2 YYEKEE (reference sequence). CDR3 protein: CASSLDGRGGEQFF. In DNA form, the CDR3 reads TGTGCCAGCAGCTTGGATGGCAGGGGCGGTGAGCAGTTCTTC.

This clonotype showed up many times. The chain employs TRBV15 and TRBJ1-5; 9 bases are a match to TRBD1. V gave up 0 bases and J gave up 6 bases; unmatched junction bases: 3. Germline loops: CDR1 LNHNV, CDR2 YYDKDF (reference sequence). The CDR3 runs to 15 residues. This CDR3 is CATSREAGQGQPQHF. DNA for the CDR3: TGTGCCACCAGCAGAGAGGCGGGACAGGGTCAGCCCCAGCATTTT.

This clonotype was found many times. A much larger clone differs by one base, so this may be a read error. The CDR3 DNA is TGTGTCAGCAGTGGGGGGGGGCTGGAGAACGAGCAGTACTTC. This codes for CVSSGGGLENEQYF. The chain combines TRBV28 with TRBJ2-7, with D tentatively TRBD2 (7 bases). This CDR3 has 14 residues. The germline CDR1 and CDR2 sequences are MDHEN and SYDVKM.

The chain combines TRBV12-3 or TRBV12-4 with TRBJ2-3; 7 bases are shared with TRBD1. The trim removed 6 bases at V and 9 bases at J, leaving 9 bases unmatched. The CDR3 covers 13 residues. The CDR3 DNA reads as TGTGCCAGCAGACCGCCTAGGGGACAGACGCAGTATTTT. Protein sequence: CASRPPRGQTQYF.

As for this clonotype: At one end the junction does not follow the germline gene, possibly because of a read error. For the CDR3, the DNA is TGTGCCAGCGGTTTAGGACAGGAGTCCTACGAGCAGTACTTC. Translation: CASGLGQESYEQYF. This chain connects TRBV28 to TRBJ2-7, with 7 positions matching TRBD1. The CDR3 is 14 amino acids. Germline lookup yields CDR1 MDHEN and CDR2 SYDVKM.